This T cell receptor (beta chain) came from a study of T cell changes during pregnancy in multiple sclerosis. The table came from immunoSEQ multiplex PCR; TCRdb's copy has only in-frame clones and leaves some out. The repertoire consists of 88,000 or so clones, with 92% occurring once and the leading ten covering 2.5% to 3%. This CDR3 comprises 16 residues. Trimming left V 2 bases short and J 4 bases short, with 17 bases between. Looked up from germline, CDR1 is MNHNY and CDR2 is SVGAGI (reference sequence). The material sequenced was peripheral blood, taken before pregnancy. The sequence derives from a female donor with multiple sclerosis, enrolled in a pregnancy study. The chain carries TRBV6-6 and TRBJ2-5, with D unclear. CDR3 DNA: TGTGCCAGCAGTTACGGTCCGGCGGATTTGGGAGAGACCCAGTACTTC. Amino acids: CASSYGPADLGETQYF.